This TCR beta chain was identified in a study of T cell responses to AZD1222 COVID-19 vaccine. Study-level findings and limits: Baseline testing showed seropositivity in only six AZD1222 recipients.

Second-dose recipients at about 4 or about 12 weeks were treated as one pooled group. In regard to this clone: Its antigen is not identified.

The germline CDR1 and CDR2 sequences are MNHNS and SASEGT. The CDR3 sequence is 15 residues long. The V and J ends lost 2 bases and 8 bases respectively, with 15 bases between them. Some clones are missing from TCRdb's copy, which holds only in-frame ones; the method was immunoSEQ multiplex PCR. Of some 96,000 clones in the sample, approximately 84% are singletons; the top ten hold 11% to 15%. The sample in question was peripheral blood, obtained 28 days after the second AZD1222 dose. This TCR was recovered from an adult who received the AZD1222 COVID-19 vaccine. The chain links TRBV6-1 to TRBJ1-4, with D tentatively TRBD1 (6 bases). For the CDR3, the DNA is TGTGCCAGCAGTGAATTTGGGGGGCCCAGCGAAAAACTGTTTTTT. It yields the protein CASSEFGGPSEKLFF.